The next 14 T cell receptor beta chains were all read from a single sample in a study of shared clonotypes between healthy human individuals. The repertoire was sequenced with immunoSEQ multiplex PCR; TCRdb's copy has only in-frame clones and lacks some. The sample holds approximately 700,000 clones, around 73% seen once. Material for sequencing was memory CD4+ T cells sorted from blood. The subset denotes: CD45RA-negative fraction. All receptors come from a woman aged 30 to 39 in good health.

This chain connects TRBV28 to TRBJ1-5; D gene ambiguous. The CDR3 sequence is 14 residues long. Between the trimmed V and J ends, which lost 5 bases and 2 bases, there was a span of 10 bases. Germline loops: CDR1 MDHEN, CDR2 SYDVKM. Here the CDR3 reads CASSQLEGNQPQHF. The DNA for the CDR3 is TGTGCCAGCAGTCAATTGGAAGGCAATCAGCCCCAGCATTTT.

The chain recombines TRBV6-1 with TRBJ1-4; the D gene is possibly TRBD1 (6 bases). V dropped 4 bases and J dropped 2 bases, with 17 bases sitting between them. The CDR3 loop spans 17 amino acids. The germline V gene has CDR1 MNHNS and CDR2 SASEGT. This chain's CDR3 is CASSATGRAGTNEKLFF. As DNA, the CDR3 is TGTGCCAGCAGTGCGACAGGCCGGGCGGGGACTAATGAAAAACTGTTTTTT.

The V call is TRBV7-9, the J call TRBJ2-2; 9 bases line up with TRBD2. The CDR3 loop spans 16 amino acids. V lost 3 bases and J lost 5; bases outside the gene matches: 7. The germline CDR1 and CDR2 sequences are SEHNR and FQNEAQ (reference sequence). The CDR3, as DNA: TGTGCCAGCAGCTTTTCTTCTAGCGGGATTACCGGGGAGCTGTTTTTT. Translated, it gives CASSFSSSGITGELFF.

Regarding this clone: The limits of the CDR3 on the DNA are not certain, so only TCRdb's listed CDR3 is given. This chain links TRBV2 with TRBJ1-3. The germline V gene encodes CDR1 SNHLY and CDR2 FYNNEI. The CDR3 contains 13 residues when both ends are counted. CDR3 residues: CASTLGTGNTIYF.

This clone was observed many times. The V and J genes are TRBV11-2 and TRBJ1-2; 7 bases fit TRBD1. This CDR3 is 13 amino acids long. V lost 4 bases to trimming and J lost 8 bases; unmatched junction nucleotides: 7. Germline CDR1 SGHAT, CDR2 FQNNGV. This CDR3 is CASSSQQGLGYTF. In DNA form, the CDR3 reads TGTGCCAGCAGCTCACAACAGGGGCTGGGCTACACCTTC. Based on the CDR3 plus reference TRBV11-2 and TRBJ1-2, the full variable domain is EAGVAQSPRYKIIEKRQSVAFWCNPISGHATLYWYQQILGQGPKLLIQFQNNGVVDDSQLPKDRFSAERLKGVDSTLKIQPAKLEDSAVYLCASSSQQGLGYTFGSGTRLTVV.

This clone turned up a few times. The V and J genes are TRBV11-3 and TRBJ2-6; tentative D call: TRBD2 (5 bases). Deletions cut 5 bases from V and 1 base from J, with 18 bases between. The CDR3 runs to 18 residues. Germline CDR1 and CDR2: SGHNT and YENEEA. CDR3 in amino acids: CASSQNSHGESGANVLTF. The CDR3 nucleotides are TGTGCCAGCAGCCAAAACAGTCACGGGGAATCTGGGGCCAACGTCCTGACTTTC. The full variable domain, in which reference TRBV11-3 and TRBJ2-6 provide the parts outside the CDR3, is EAGVVQSPRYKIIEKKQPVAFWCNPISGHNTLYWYLQNLGQGPELLIRYENEEAVDDSQLPKDRFSAERLKGVDSTLKIQPAELGDSAVYLCASSQNSHGESGANVLTFGAGSRLTVL.

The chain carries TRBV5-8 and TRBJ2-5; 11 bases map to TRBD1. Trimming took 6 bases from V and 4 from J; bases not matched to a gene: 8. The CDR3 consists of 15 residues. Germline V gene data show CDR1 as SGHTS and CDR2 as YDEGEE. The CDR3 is CASTLPGQGGETQYF. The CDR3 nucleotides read TGTGCCAGCACCCTACCGGGACAGGGGGGAGAGACCCAGTACTTC.

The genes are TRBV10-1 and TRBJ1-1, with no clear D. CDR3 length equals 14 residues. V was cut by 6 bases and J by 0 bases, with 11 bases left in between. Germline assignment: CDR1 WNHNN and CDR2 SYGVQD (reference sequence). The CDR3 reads CASSSRMMNTEAFF. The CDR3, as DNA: TGCGCCAGCAGCTCTAGAATGATGAACACTGAAGCTTTCTTT.

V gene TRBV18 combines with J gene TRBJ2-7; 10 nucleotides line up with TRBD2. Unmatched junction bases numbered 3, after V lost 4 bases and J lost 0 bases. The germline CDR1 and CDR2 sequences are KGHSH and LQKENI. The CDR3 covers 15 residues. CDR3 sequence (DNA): TGTGCCAGCTCACTTAGCGGGGGGACCTCCTACGAGCAGTACTTC. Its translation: CASSLSGGTSYEQYF.

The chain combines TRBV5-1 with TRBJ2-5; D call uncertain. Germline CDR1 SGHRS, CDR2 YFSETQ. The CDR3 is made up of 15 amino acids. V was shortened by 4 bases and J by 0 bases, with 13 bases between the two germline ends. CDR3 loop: CASSQTAEYQETQYF. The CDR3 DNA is TGCGCCAGCAGCCAGACTGCAGAGTACCAAGAGACCCAGTACTTC.

CDR3 protein: CSVAFGLTEAFF. The CDR3 DNA sequence: TGCAGCGTTGCGTTTGGTTTGACTGAAGCTTTCTTT. This chain connects TRBV29-1 to TRBJ1-1; D unclear. CDR3 length: 12 amino acids. Trimming stripped 4 bases from V and 5 bases from J, with 11 bases between. Germline V CDR1 and CDR2: SQVTM, ANQGSEA.

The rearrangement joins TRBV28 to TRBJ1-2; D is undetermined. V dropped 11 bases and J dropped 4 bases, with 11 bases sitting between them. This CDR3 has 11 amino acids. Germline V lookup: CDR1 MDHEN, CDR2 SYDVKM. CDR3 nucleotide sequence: TGTGCCGTGCGAGGGAGCTATGGCTACACCTTC. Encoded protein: CAVRGSYGYTF.

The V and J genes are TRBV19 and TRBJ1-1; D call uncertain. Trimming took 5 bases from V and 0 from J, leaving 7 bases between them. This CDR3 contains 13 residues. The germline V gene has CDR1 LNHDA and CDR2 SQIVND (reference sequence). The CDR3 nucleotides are TGTGCCAGTAGTGCCCAGATGAACACTGAAGCTTTCTTT. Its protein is CASSAQMNTEAFF.

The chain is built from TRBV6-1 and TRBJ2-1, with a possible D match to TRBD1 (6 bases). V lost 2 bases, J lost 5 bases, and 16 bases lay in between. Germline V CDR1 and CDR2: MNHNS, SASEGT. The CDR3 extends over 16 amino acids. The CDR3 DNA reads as TGTGCCAGCAGTGAAATGACAGGAACCGGCAACAATGAGCAGTTCTTC. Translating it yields CASSEMTGTGNNEQFF.